This T cell receptor beta chain appears in the sequencing data of a study of T cells after yellow fever vaccination. Findings and caveats of the study: Abundant bulk-population clonotypes could contaminate the FACS-sorted repertoires. Weaker, the secondary response had a peak occurring faster, on day 5 versus 15. Post-booster repertoires again held most primary-vaccination clones (roughly 95% CD4, roughly 88% CD8).

Germline V gene sequence: CDR1 WSHSY, CDR2 SAAADI. This CDR3 region has 15 residues. After removal of 7 bases from V and 0 bases from J, the junction contained 2 bases not matched to a gene. 5'RACE template switching added a universal primer site and UMIs to TCR cDNA. TCRdb passed the 5' RACE reads through MiXCR, listing each CDR3 protein once. The sample holds around 330,000 distinct CDR3 sequences, roughly 3.5% seen once. This clonotype occurred a few times. What it binds is not known. The clonotype was recovered from a man between 18 and 29 years old who received the YFV17D yellow fever vaccine. The J gene is TRBJ2-1, the V gene TRBV10-2; 11 bases are a match to TRBD2. Sequenced material: PBMCs, taken on the day of the yellow fever booster vaccination. CDR3 sequence: CASMGLAVSYNEQFF. CDR3 bases: TGCGCCAGCATGGGACTAGCGGTCTCCTACAATGAGCAGTTCTTC.